The present T cell receptor (beta chain) was sequenced within a study of Ad26.COV2.S vaccination and SARS-CoV-2 variants. The overall study: Ad26.COV2.S was injected intramuscularly once or twice, 56 days apart.

This CDR3 has 17 amino acids. V gave up 2 bases and J gave up 0 bases; unmatched junction bases: 8. Germline V gene data show CDR1 as SGHDT and CDR2 as YYEEEE. This sample's treatment: some 20 received Ad26.COV2.S at low or high dose, single or two shots; 5 received placebo; per-sample allocation not given. The study sampled participants on day 63 after the first vaccine or placebo injection. The donor was a Boston adult aged 18-55 years. Clones were sequenced by immunoSEQ multiplex PCR, and TCRdb holds only the in-frame ones, with some missing. The table includes hundreds of thousands of clones, around nine tenths detected once.

The sequence was obtained from a person between 18 and 60 years old who received the Ad26.COV2.S COVID-19 vaccine or a placebo. Here the sequenced sample was peripheral blood, taken in a trial of Ad26.COV2.S vaccine versus placebo. V is TRBV5-6 and J is TRBJ2-1, with 7 bases matching TRBD1. CDR3 DNA sequence: TGTGCCAGCAGCTTTCCATTTTGGGACAGCTCCTACAATGAGCAGTTCTTC. Its protein product is CASSFPFWDSSYNEQFF.